This record looks at one T cell receptor (beta chain) sequence and its context. Its antigen is unidentified. The junction departs from germline at one end; a sequencing error may be responsible. This record belongs to a study of post-analysis software for immune sequencing data. In the study overall: Relapsing-remitting, secondary progressive and progressive-relapsing forms made up the multiple sclerosis disease courses.

Broader study findings: TRBV5-6, TRBV5-1 and TRBV20-1 were among four or five TRBV segments more frequent in patients than controls. Same-batch samples co-clustered strongly by F measure.

Unique molecular identifiers were present in the TCR beta cDNA libraries. The authors obtained 500,000 or so cDNA molecules from approximately 1 to 10 million T cells. TCRdb reprocessed the PCR reads via MiXCR and lists one record per CDR3 protein. The sample contains roughly 170,000 distinct CDR3 sequences, approximately 30% of which appear only once. CDR3 length: 13 amino acids. Germline lookup yields CDR1 MNHEY and CDR2 SVGAGI. This chain connects TRBV6-5 to TRBJ1-2, with 7 bases identical to TRBD1. Sequenced input: blood. This receptor was taken from a girl aged 10-17 years with multiple sclerosis. The CDR3 region is CAGSKQGRDGYTF. The CDR3 bases are TGTGCCGGCAGTAAACAGGGGAGGGATGGCTACACCTTC.